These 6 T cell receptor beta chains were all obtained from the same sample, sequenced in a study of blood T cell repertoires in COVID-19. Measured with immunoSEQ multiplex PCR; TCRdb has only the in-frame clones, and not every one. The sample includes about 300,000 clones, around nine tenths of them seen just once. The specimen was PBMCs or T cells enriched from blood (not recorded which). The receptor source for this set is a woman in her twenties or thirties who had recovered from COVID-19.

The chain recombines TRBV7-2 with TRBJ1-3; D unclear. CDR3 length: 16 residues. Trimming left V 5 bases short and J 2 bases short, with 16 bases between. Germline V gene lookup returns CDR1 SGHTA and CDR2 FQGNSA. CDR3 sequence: CASSLLLLTTGNTIYF. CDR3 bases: TGTGCCAGCAGCCTCCTACTCCTAACCACTGGAAACACCATATATTTT.

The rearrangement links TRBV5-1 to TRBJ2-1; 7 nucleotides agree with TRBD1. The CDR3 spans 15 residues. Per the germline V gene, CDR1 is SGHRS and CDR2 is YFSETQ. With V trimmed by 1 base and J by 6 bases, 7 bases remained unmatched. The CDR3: CASSLSLGQVNEQFF. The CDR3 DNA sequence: TGCGCCAGCAGCTTGAGCTTAGGACAGGTCAATGAGCAGTTCTTC.

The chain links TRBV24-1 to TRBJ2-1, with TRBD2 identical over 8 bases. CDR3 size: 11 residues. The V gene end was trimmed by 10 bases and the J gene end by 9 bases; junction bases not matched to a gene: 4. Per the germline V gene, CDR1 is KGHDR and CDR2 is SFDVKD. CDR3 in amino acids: CATYGGGEQFF. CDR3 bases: TGTGCCACTTACGGGGGGGGTGAGCAGTTCTTC.

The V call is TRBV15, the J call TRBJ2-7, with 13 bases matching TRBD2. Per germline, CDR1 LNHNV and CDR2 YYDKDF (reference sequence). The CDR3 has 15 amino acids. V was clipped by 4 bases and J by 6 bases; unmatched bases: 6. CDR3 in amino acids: CATSKTSGRLGEQYF. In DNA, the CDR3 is TGTGCCACCAGCAAGACTAGCGGGAGGTTAGGCGAGCAGTACTTC.

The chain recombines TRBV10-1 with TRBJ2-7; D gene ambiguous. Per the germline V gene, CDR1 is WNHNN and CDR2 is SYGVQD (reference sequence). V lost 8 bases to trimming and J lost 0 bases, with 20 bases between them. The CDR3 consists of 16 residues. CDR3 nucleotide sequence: TGCGCCAGCCTTTGGTTGTCAGGCCATTCCTCCTACGAGCAGTACTTC. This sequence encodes CASLWLSGHSSYEQYF.

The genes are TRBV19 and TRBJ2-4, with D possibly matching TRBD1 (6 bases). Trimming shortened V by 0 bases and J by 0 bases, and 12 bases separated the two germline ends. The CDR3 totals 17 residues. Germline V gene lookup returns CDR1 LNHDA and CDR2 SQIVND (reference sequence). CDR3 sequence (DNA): TGTGCCAGTAGTATAGATATCCCAGGGGTAGCCAAAAACATTCAGTACTTC. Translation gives CASSIDIPGVAKNIQYF.